One sample yielded the 32 T cell receptor beta chains listed below, sequenced in a study of Ad26.COV2.S vaccination and SARS-CoV-2 variants. Data came from immunoSEQ multiplex PCR; TCRdb stores just in-frame clones and leaves some out. The table includes hundreds of thousands of clones, around nine tenths detected once. Treatment given: over 15 received Ad26.COV2.S at low or high dose, single or two shots; roughly five received placebo; per-sample allocation not given. Samples were taken on day 63 after the first vaccine or placebo injection. The sample consisted of peripheral blood, taken in a trial of Ad26.COV2.S vaccine versus placebo. These receptors all come from a person between 18 and 65 years old who received the Ad26.COV2.S COVID-19 vaccine or a placebo.

J is TRBJ1-4 and V is TRBV12-3 or TRBV12-4; tentative D call: TRBD1 (6 bases). This CDR3 region has 13 residues. The V and J ends lost 6 bases and 8 bases respectively, with 13 bases between them. The CDR3: CASRQGGREKLFF. The CDR3 DNA reads TGTGCCAGCAGACAGGGAGGCCGAGAAAAACTGTTTTTT.

This sequence joins TRBV7-2 and TRBJ2-1; 7 bases agree with TRBD2. The CDR3 is made up of 18 amino acids. Germline lookup yields CDR1 SGHTA and CDR2 FQGNSA. J lost 4 bases, V lost 1 base, and 13 bases had no gene match. CDR3 residues: CASSLEGQRGTFYNEQFF. In nucleotides, the CDR3 is TGTGCCAGCAGCTTAGAAGGGCAGCGGGGCACTTTTTACAATGAGCAGTTCTTC.

The V call is TRBV6-2 or TRBV6-3, the J call TRBJ2-6; 11 nucleotides align to TRBD1. The CDR3 runs to 18 residues. Per the germline V gene, CDR1 is MNHEY and CDR2 is SVGEGT. The ends lost 5 bases at V and 2 bases at J; junction bases unmatched: 8. CDR3 amino acids: CASSDPGTGGTGANVLTF. The CDR3 nucleotides are TGTGCCAGCAGTGACCCCGGGACAGGGGGGACTGGGGCCAACGTCCTGACTTTC.

V is TRBV5-4 and J is TRBJ2-3; TRBD1 aligns across 7 bases. Germline V gene lookup returns CDR1 SGHNT and CDR2 YYREEE (reference sequence). CDR3 length equals 19 residues. The J segment lost 3 bases and the V segment lost 4 bases, leaving 20 bases of the junction unmatched. The CDR3 DNA is TGTGCCAGCAGCCCAGGACAGGAGCCTACCCTGAGCGGTACAGATACGCAGTATTTT. It is translated as CASSPGQEPTLSGTDTQYF.

The CDR3 DNA is TGTGCCACCAGTGGGGGAAGACTAGCGGGAGTCTACAATGAGCAGTTCTTC. It is translated as CATSGGRLAGVYNEQFF. This chain joins TRBV24-1 and TRBJ2-1, with 12 bases aligning to TRBD2. V lost 5 bases, J lost 3 bases, and 7 bases stayed unmatched. CDR1 is KGHDR, CDR2 SFDVKD, per germline. This CDR3 has 17 amino acids.

The chain combines TRBV19 with TRBJ1-4; 8 bases map to TRBD1. This CDR3 is 14 amino acids long. Germline V CDR1 and CDR2: LNHDA, SQIVND (reference sequence). V shed 6 bases and J 6 bases; nucleotides not matched to a gene: 6. CDR3 sequence: CASSAGTGYEKLFF. CDR3 in DNA: TGTGCCAGTAGCGCCGGGACAGGTTATGAAAAACTGTTTTTT.

V is TRBV25-1 and J is TRBJ2-1; 7 bases match TRBD2. This CDR3 has 12 amino acids. CDR1 is MGHDK, CDR2 SYGVNS, per germline. J gave up 8 bases and V 8 bases, and 6 bases lay outside the gene matches. The CDR3 loop is CASGGVGDEQFF. The CDR3 region has the DNA TGTGCCAGCGGGGGGGTTGGAGATGAGCAGTTCTTC.

The chain employs TRBV18 and TRBJ2-1; D not resolved. Germline assignment: CDR1 KGHSH and CDR2 LQKENI. This CDR3 contains 14 residues. V lost 5 bases and J 4 bases, leaving 12 bases between the germline ends. Written as DNA, the CDR3 is TGTGCCAGCTCATTCGTTAACCCATACAATGAGCAGTTCTTC. Translated: CASSFVNPYNEQFF.

This chain uses TRBV12-3 or TRBV12-4 with TRBJ1-4, with no clear D. The V and J ends lost 3 bases and 8 bases respectively, with 10 bases between them. This CDR3 has 13 residues. In DNA, the CDR3 is TGTGCCAGCAGTTTGCTGGGCCCAGAAAAACTGTTTTTT. As protein: CASSLLGPEKLFF.

The chain has TRBV10-3 and TRBJ2-7, with 7 bases aligning to TRBD2. V shed 0 bases and J 2 bases; nucleotides not matched to a gene: 7. There are 16 residues in the CDR3. Per the germline V gene, CDR1 is ENHRY and CDR2 is SYGVKD. CDR3 bases: TGTGCCATCAGTGAGTCGGGTATGGGGGGGGCCTACGAGCAGTACTTC. Amino acids: CAISESGMGGAYEQYF.

The J gene is TRBJ1-6, the V gene TRBV28, with a weak D call TRBD1 (6 bases). The ends were cut back, 6 bases at V and 5 bases at J, with 17 bases in the middle. Germline V CDR1 and CDR2: MDHEN, SYDVKM. CDR3 length: 16 amino acids. The CDR3 DNA sequence: TGTGCCAGCAGCAGCTCTCAGGGGCAGCATAATTCACCCCTCCACTTT. Encoded protein: CASSSSQGQHNSPLHF.

The CDR3 DNA follows: TGCAGCGTTGCCGAGGGGTCCCAGACCCAGTACTTC. It specifies CSVAEGSQTQYF. The chain recombines TRBV29-1 with TRBJ2-5; the D call may be TRBD1 or TRBD2 (5 bases each). The CDR3 sequence is 12 residues long. CDR1 is SQVTM, CDR2 ANQGSEA, per germline. The V end lost 4 bases, the J end lost 6 bases, and 12 bases lay between the germline ends. Drawing the rest from reference TRBV29-1 and TRBJ2-5, the complete variable domain is SAVISQKPSRDICQRGTSLTIQCQVDSQVTMMFWYRQQPGQSLTLIATANQGSEATYESGFVIDKFPISRPNLTFSTLTVSNMSPEDSSIYLCSVAEGSQTQYFGPGTRLLVL.

This chain joins TRBV29-1 and TRBJ2-2, with TRBD2 matching over 14 bases. The CDR3 length is 14 residues. The ends lost 6 bases at V and 6 bases at J; junction bases unmatched: 3. Looked up from germline, CDR1 is SQVTM and CDR2 is ANQGSEA. The CDR3 spells CSVKTSGRAGELFF. The CDR3 DNA is TGCAGCGTCAAGACTAGCGGGAGGGCCGGGGAGCTGTTTTTT.

The J gene is TRBJ2-7, the V gene TRBV5-4; D is undetermined. V lost 3 bases and J 1 base, leaving 8 bases between the germline ends. From germline, CDR1 is SGHNT and CDR2 YYREEE (reference sequence). The CDR3 is 13 amino acids. The CDR3 bases are TGTGCCAGCAGCTCCTGGACGTCCTACGAGCAGTACTTC. Protein product: CASSSWTSYEQYF.

The rearrangement links TRBV27 to TRBJ2-7, with a tentative D call TRBD2 (6 bases). This CDR3 contains 15 residues. The germline V and J ends were trimmed by 1 base and 7 bases, with 17 bases remaining between them. The germline gives CDR1 MNHEY, CDR2 SMNVEV (reference sequence). The CDR3, as DNA: TGTGCCAGCAGTTTATGGGACTCTACCACGGGGGAGCAGTACTTC. Translating it yields CASSLWDSTTGEQYF.

The chain employs TRBV5-1 and TRBJ2-5; TRBD1 is a possible D gene (5 bases). The V gene lost 0 bases and the J gene lost 2 bases, with 11 bases spanning the gap. This CDR3 comprises 15 residues. CDR1 and CDR2 from the germline V gene are SGHRS and YFSETQ. The CDR3 DNA reads TGCGCCAGCAGCTTGGCGTTGGGGCAGCAAGAGACCCAGTACTTC. This sequence encodes CASSLALGQQETQYF.

V gene TRBV5-1 combines with J gene TRBJ2-1, with 11 bases that match TRBD2. Germline CDR1 reads SGHRS; CDR2 reads YFSETQ. There are 14 residues in the CDR3. Trimming removed 0 bases from V and 9 bases from J; junction bases left unmatched: 2. This chain's CDR3 is CASSLAGLAGEQFF. As DNA, the CDR3 is TGCGCCAGCAGCTTGGCAGGACTAGCGGGTGAGCAGTTCTTC.

This rearrangement joins TRBV5-4 to TRBJ1-2, with 7 bases that match TRBD1. The CDR3 has 13 amino acids. Germline CDR1 reads SGHNT; CDR2 reads YYREEE (reference sequence). V dropped 7 bases and J dropped 6; count of bases not matched to a gene: 9. The CDR3 nucleotides are TGTGCCAGCGGAAAAGGGCAGGGGGATGGCTACACCTTC. Its protein is CASGKGQGDGYTF.

CDR3 amino acids: CASSQAIWNTEAFF. The CDR3 nucleotides read TGTGCCAGCAGCCAAGCAATCTGGAACACTGAAGCTTTCTTT. The chain is built from TRBV4-2 and TRBJ1-1, with unresolved D. Trimming removed 1 base at V and 1 base at J, with 7 bases between. The CDR3 runs to 14 residues. Per germline, CDR1 LGHNA and CDR2 YNFKEQ.

The chain uses TRBV19 and TRBJ2-3, with TRBD1 as a possible D gene (6 bases). The CDR3 has 16 residues. Germline lookup yields CDR1 LNHDA and CDR2 SQIVND (reference sequence). V was clipped by 6 bases and J by 0 bases, with 16 bases between them. The CDR3 DNA is TGTGCCAGTAGAAGAGACGGGACACCGAGCACAGATACGCAGTATTTT. It translates to CASRRDGTPSTDTQYF.

The rearrangement uses TRBV10-3 and TRBJ2-7; D remains unclear. Germline V CDR1 and CDR2: ENHRY, SYGVKD. Trimming left V 7 bases short and J 2 bases short, with 15 bases between. There are 14 residues in the CDR3. The CDR3 DNA reads TGTGCCATCATGCGGACGCAGGACGCCTACGAGCAGTACTTC. Its protein is CAIMRTQDAYEQYF.

This chain joins TRBV9 and TRBJ2-3; D possibly corresponds to TRBD2 (6 bases). V dropped 0 bases and J dropped 0 bases, with 11 bases sitting between them. The V gene's germline CDR1 is SGDLS and CDR2 YYNGEE. CDR3 size: 16 residues. The CDR3 protein is CASSVGVAASTDTQYF. In nucleotides, the CDR3 is TGTGCCAGCAGCGTAGGGGTAGCGGCTAGCACAGATACGCAGTATTTT.

The rearrangement uses TRBV5-8 and TRBJ2-7, with 11 positions matching TRBD1. With V trimmed by 4 bases and J by 5 bases, 8 bases remained unmatched. Per the germline V gene, CDR1 is SGHTS and CDR2 is YDEGEE. The CDR3 loop spans 15 amino acids. The CDR3 loop reads CASSHWTGGTNEQYF. Here the CDR3 DNA reads TGTGCCAGCAGCCACTGGACAGGGGGCACAAACGAGCAGTACTTC.

The sample holds one count of this clone. The chain couples TRBV27 to TRBJ2-7; no clear D. The V gene lost 4 bases and the J gene lost 0 bases, with 7 bases spanning the gap. Per the germline V gene, CDR1 is MNHEY and CDR2 is SMNVEV (reference sequence). There are 13 residues in the CDR3. DNA for the CDR3: TGTGCCAGCAGTTCCGAAAACTCCTACGAGCAGTACTTC. This translates into CASSSENSYEQYF.

CDR3 sequence reads: CASSELAFNYGYTF. CDR3 nucleotides: TGTGCCAGCAGTGAATTGGCTTTTAACTATGGCTACACCTTC. V is TRBV25-1 and J is TRBJ1-2; no firm D call. The CDR3 consists of 14 residues. V lost 1 base to trimming and J lost 1 base, with 7 bases between them. The germline gives CDR1 MGHDK, CDR2 SYGVNS.

This chain connects TRBV20-1 to TRBJ2-1, with 10 bases fitting TRBD2. Trimming took 3 bases from V and 3 from J; bases not matched to a gene: 11. CDR3 length equals 17 residues. Germline values: CDR1 DFQATT, CDR2 SNEGSKA (reference sequence). The DNA for the CDR3 is TGCAGTGCTAGTGGGAGGTCTAGCGGGGGCAACTACAATGAGCAGTTCTTC. Amino acid sequence: CSASGRSSGGNYNEQFF.

The chain links TRBV7-8 to TRBJ2-5; tentatively, D is TRBD2 (6 bases). Germline V gene lookup returns CDR1 SGHVS and CDR2 FQNEAQ. The V end lost 2 bases, the J end lost 5 bases, and 12 bases lay between the germline ends. This CDR3 is 14 amino acids long. CDR3 in amino acids: CASSLRSRGETQYF. The CDR3 coding sequence is TGTGCCAGCAGCTTACGGAGTCGGGGGGAGACCCAGTACTTC.

This chain connects TRBV19 to TRBJ2-3; 7 bases are a match to TRBD2. Germline trimming cut 5 bases from V and 2 bases from J; bases unmatched to any gene: 10. Germline V gene data show CDR1 as LNHDA and CDR2 as SQIVND (reference sequence). The CDR3 is made up of 16 amino acids. CDR3 loop: CASSPLWGGFTDTQYF. CDR3 nucleotides: TGTGCCAGTAGTCCATTATGGGGGGGGTTCACAGATACGCAGTATTTT.

V usage is TRBV19 and J usage is TRBJ2-1, with 12 bases aligning to TRBD2. V lost 5 bases to trimming and J lost 0 bases; unmatched junction nucleotides: 2. CDR3 length equals 16 residues. Germline CDR1 and CDR2: LNHDA and SQIVND (reference sequence). The CDR3 sequence is CASSGLAGTSYNEQFF. The CDR3 DNA is TGTGCCAGTAGTGGACTAGCGGGGACCTCCTACAATGAGCAGTTCTTC. The variable domain in full, completed from reference TRBV19 and TRBJ2-1, reads DGGITQSPKYLFRKEGQNVTLSCEQNLNHDAMYWYRQDPGQGLRLIYYSQIVNDFQKGDIAEGYSVSREKKESFPLTVTSAQKNPTAFYLCASSGLAGTSYNEQFFGPGTRLTVL.

To note about this clone: At the DNA level, this CDR3 is encoded by other sequences in the same sample as well. The genes are TRBV5-1 and TRBJ1-1, with unresolved D. Trimming removed 2 bases at V and 1 base at J, with 6 bases between. Germline values: CDR1 SGHRS, CDR2 YFSETQ. The CDR3 runs 13 residues. Written as DNA, the CDR3 is TGCGCCAGCAGCTTAAAGGGGAACACTGAAGCTTTCTTT. Its protein product is CASSLKGNTEAFF.

This chain uses TRBV11-2 with TRBJ2-7; a weak D match, TRBD2 (6 bases). This CDR3 is built from 14 residues. The ends were cut back, 1 base at V and 3 bases at J, with 10 bases in the middle. Germline V gene lookup returns CDR1 SGHAT and CDR2 FQNNGV. The CDR3 DNA is TGTGCCAGCAGCTTAGTGGAGGAGGGCTACGAGCAGTACTTC. Amino acid sequence: CASSLVEEGYEQYF.

The rearrangement joins TRBV28 to TRBJ2-7; 7 bases match TRBD2. Germline V gives CDR1 MDHEN, CDR2 SYDVKM. Unmatched junction bases numbered 3, after V lost 5 bases and J lost 2 bases. The CDR3 loop spans 13 amino acids. The CDR3 region has the DNA TGTGCCAGCAGTAAAAGCGGGACCTACGAGCAGTACTTC. This translates into CASSKSGTYEQYF.